Listed below are T cell receptor beta chains from one sample, sequenced in a study of blood T cell repertoires in COVID-19. Produced via immunoSEQ multiplex PCR; TCRdb's table is partial and in-frame only. The sample includes tens of thousands of clones, around four fifths of them seen just once. Sequencing input: peripheral blood. Source of these receptors: a woman aged 55-75 years with acute or convalescent COVID-19. Both conserved end residues are part of each CDR3.

V gene,J gene,CDR3 protein
TRBV5-1,TRBJ1-2,CASSLQGNGYTF
TRBV3-1/TRBV3-2,TRBJ1-4,CASSNSPKKLFF
TRBV30,TRBJ2-7,CAWDMGTSSYEQYF
TRBV7-8,TRBJ1-1,CASSPQGNTEAFF
TRBV10-1,TRBJ2-2,CASSESKTGLLSVTGELFF
TRBV6-5,TRBJ1-2,CASSRQGNYGYTF
TRBV12-3/TRBV12-4,TRBJ2-1,CASNPIGYNEQFF
TRBV21-1,TRBJ1-3,CASSPWASGNTIYF
TRBV5-1,TRBJ1-2,CASSLTTAEYGYTF
TRBV7-9,TRBJ1-5,CASSFGDRPDQPQHF
TRBV3-1/TRBV3-2,TRBJ1-2,CASKGANYGYTF
TRBV5-4,TRBJ2-1,CASSLVGSSYNEQFF
TRBV5-1,TRBJ2-3,CASSPPSGDTQYF
TRBV20-1,TRBJ1-6,CSASYGLNSPLHF
TRBV14,TRBJ2-2,CASSLRRAGELFF
TRBV29-1,TRBJ1-2,CSVEATGQPYGYTF
TRBV4-2,TRBJ1-4,CASSQDEQNEKLFF
TRBV27,TRBJ1-6,CASSTDRGPNSPLHF
TRBV7-8,TRBJ1-1,CASSQWTGGHTEAFF
TRBV5-1,TRBJ2-1,CASTGTSGSYEQFF
TRBV5-1,TRBJ2-3,CASSSPSGFGDTQYF
TRBV19,TRBJ2-7,CASRARPGTGAHEQYF
TRBV6-2/TRBV6-3,TRBJ1-2,CASSTLGGGYTF
TRBV7-8,TRBJ2-1,CASSTPGLAWDNEQFF
TRBV19,TRBJ1-1,CASSSGENTEAFF
TRBV27,TRBJ2-2,CASSLFAQTGTSGESRPNTGELFF
TRBV23-1,TRBJ1-4,CASSQMDRDTVKLFF
TRBV28,TRBJ1-6,CASSLSTWTGGLSPLHF
TRBV19,TRBJ1-5,CASSPGQGAESNQPQHF
TRBV5-1,TRBJ2-1,CASSFPSDEQFF
TRBV7-3,TRBJ2-7,CASSIGLAGSYEQYF
TRBV9,TRBJ1-1,CASSVWTDPNTEAFF
TRBV6-4,TRBJ1-6,CASSEEDSPLHF
TRBV7-2,TRBJ2-5,CASSYKAGPTETQYF
TRBV3-1/TRBV3-2,TRBJ2-5,CASSQELTSGQETQYF
TRBV28,TRBJ1-2,CASSLPGHSNYGYTF
TRBV19,TRBJ1-5,CASTTKRDIQPQHF
TRBV24-1,TRBJ1-2,CATSDFVRGYTF
TRBV7-6,TRBJ2-5,CASSSPLAGGWGETQYF
TRBV28,TRBJ2-3,CASSRTSGGVATQYF
TRBV2,TRBJ1-4,CASRIRQGYNEKLFF
TRBV30,TRBJ1-5,CAWKPAGTLSNQPQHF
TRBV11-2,TRBJ2-7,CASSLEGGARSEQYF
TRBV4-2,TRBJ1-1,CASSRGQGNTEAFF
TRBV6-1,TRBJ1-5,CASSENTGGSQPQHF